This entry features one T cell receptor (beta chain) sequence. The CDR3 totals 14 residues. Looked up from germline, CDR1 is SGHRS and CDR2 is YFSETQ. Trimming took 4 bases from V and 7 from J; bases not matched to a gene: 8. This sample is drawn from a study of blood T cell repertoires in COVID-19. About the study: Specimens from acute and convalescent COVID-19 originated in the United States, Italy and Spain. The analysed material was cDNA or gDNA that came from T cells, B-cell-depleted T cells, or PBMCs.

Original processing methods: For nucleated cells, counts were estimated from reference gene primer amplification. Clones were read by immunoSEQ multiplex PCR, and TCRdb kept only the in-frame ones, dropping some. V, J and clone size were drawn from that table, and D and trimming were deduced from the DNA. Counted here are a few hundred thousand clones, 75% to 85% occurring once; the ten biggest clones make up around 1.3%. Enrollment of patients from Seattle took place during active infection, with longitudinal follow-up. The origin of this receptor is a woman aged 25 to 39 with COVID-19, enrolled during active disease. The source material was peripheral blood. The V gene is TRBV5-1, the J gene TRBJ1-3, with 7 nucleotides matching TRBD1. The CDR3 reads CASSLGGAGNTIYF. Here the CDR3 DNA reads TGCGCCAGCAGCCTAGGGGGCGCAGGCAACACCATATATTTT. Full variable domain (outside the CDR3, taken from reference TRBV5-1 and TRBJ1-3): KAGVTQTPRYLIKTRGQQVTLSCSPISGHRSVSWYQQTPGQGLQFLFEYFSETQRNKGNFPGRFSGRQFSNSRSEMNVSTLELGDSALYLCASSLGGAGNTIYFGEGSWLTVV.